What follows are 10 T cell receptor beta chains derived from one specimen sequenced in a study of cytomegalovirus exposure and HLA in healthy donors. The primer mix had 60 Vbeta and 13 Jbeta primers. Some clones are missing from TCRdb's copy, which holds only in-frame ones; the method was immunoSEQ multiplex PCR. This table holds under 150,000 clones, 70% to 85% found once. Specimen: PBMCs. These receptor sequences come from an older woman in good health and CMV-seropositive.

This clone appeared a few times. The chain links TRBV14 to TRBJ1-2, with a tentative D call TRBD1 (6 bases). The length of the CDR3 is 13 residues. Germline CDR1 reads SGHDN; CDR2 reads FVKESK. V lost 4 bases and J 4 bases, leaving 10 bases between the germline ends. The CDR3 region is CASSPDSPYGYTF. The CDR3 DNA reads TGTGCCAGCAGCCCGGACAGTCCCTATGGCTACACCTTC.

This chain uses TRBV7-8 with TRBJ2-7; 10 bases align to TRBD1. With 9 bases clipped from V and 2 bases from J, the junction kept 10 bases outside the gene matches. Germline V gives CDR1 SGHVS, CDR2 FQNEAQ. The CDR3 covers 15 residues. The CDR3, as DNA: TGTGCCAGTTTGCCGACAGGGGGCGCGACCTACGAGCAGTACTTC. It encodes CASLPTGGATYEQYF.

The rearrangement links TRBV7-9 to TRBJ2-2; 9 nucleotides line up with TRBD2. There are 15 residues in the CDR3. CDR1 and CDR2 from the germline V gene are SEHNR and FQNEAQ (reference sequence). The J segment lost 5 bases and the V segment lost 2 bases, leaving 3 bases of the junction unmatched. The CDR3 loop is CASSLRGLATGELFF. DNA of the CDR3: TGTGCCAGCAGCTTAAGGGGACTAGCAACCGGGGAGCTGTTTTTT.

The CDR3 loop reads CASTVGGGQETQYF. CDR3 DNA: TGCGCCAGCACCGTCGGGGGGGGGCAAGAGACCCAGTACTTC. The V gene is TRBV5-1, the J gene TRBJ2-5, with 8 bases matching TRBD2. Germline V gives CDR1 SGHRS, CDR2 YFSETQ. The CDR3 contains 14 residues. The trim removed 6 bases at V and 2 bases at J, leaving 6 bases unmatched.

This chain uses TRBV5-1 with TRBJ2-7; 9 bases fit TRBD2. The CDR3 runs to 15 residues. Looked up from germline, CDR1 is SGHRS and CDR2 is YFSETQ. After removal of 0 bases from V and 3 bases from J, the junction contained 4 bases not matched to a gene. The CDR3 region is CASSLDAGGNYEQYF. The CDR3 DNA sequence: TGCGCCAGCAGCTTGGACGCGGGGGGGAACTACGAGCAGTACTTC.

The rearrangement joins TRBV5-4 to TRBJ2-7; 8 bases agree with TRBD2. This CDR3 region has 15 residues. J was trimmed by 0 bases and V by 4 bases; bases with no gene match: 6. Germline values: CDR1 SGHNT, CDR2 YYREEE (reference sequence). The CDR3 bases are TGTGCCAGCAGCACGCTCCTAGCGGGCTCCTACGAGCAGTACTTC. This gives the protein CASSTLLAGSYEQYF. The full variable domain, its missing parts supplied by reference TRBV5-4 and TRBJ2-7, is ETGVTQSPTHLIKTRGQQVTLRCSSQSGHNTVSWYQQALGQGPQFIFQYYREEENGRGNFPPRFSGLQFPNYSSELNVNALELDDSALYLCASSTLLAGSYEQYFGPGTRLTVT.

V and J are TRBV9 and TRBJ2-7; 9 nucleotides match TRBD1. CDR1 and CDR2 (germline): SGDLS, YYNGEE. This CDR3 is 14 amino acids long. J was trimmed by 5 bases and V by 3 bases; bases with no gene match: 6. CDR3 protein: CASSGTGGLNEQYF. The DNA of the CDR3 is TGTGCCAGCAGCGGAACAGGGGGCCTTAACGAGCAGTACTTC.

The gene calls are TRBV7-6 and TRBJ1-2; D may be TRBD1 (5 bases). Germline values: CDR1 SGHVS, CDR2 FNYEAQ. V was trimmed by 5 bases and J by 5 bases, leaving 6 bases between them. The length of the CDR3 is 11 residues. The CDR3 loop is CASSPGYGYTF. The CDR3 nucleotides are TGTGCCAGCAGCCCAGGGTATGGCTACACCTTC.

This chain joins TRBV18 and TRBJ1-1, with 9 bases that match TRBD1. Unmatched junction bases numbered 7, after V lost 3 bases and J lost 2 bases. The V gene's germline CDR1 is KGHSH and CDR2 LQKENI. The CDR3 covers 16 residues. The CDR3 nucleotides read TGTGCCAGCTCACCTCCGGGACAGGGACGAAACACTGAAGCTTTCTTT. Translated, it gives CASSPPGQGRNTEAFF.

This clone was recorded only once. This chain uses TRBV7-9 with TRBJ2-7, with D maybe TRBD2 (6 bases). V lost 1 base and J 2 bases, leaving 9 bases between the germline ends. Germline V gene lookup returns CDR1 SEHNR and CDR2 FQNEAQ (reference sequence). The CDR3 totals 14 residues. The CDR3 DNA is TGTGCCAGCAGCTTAGAAACGGGAGCCTACGAGCAGTACTTC. This translates into CASSLETGAYEQYF.